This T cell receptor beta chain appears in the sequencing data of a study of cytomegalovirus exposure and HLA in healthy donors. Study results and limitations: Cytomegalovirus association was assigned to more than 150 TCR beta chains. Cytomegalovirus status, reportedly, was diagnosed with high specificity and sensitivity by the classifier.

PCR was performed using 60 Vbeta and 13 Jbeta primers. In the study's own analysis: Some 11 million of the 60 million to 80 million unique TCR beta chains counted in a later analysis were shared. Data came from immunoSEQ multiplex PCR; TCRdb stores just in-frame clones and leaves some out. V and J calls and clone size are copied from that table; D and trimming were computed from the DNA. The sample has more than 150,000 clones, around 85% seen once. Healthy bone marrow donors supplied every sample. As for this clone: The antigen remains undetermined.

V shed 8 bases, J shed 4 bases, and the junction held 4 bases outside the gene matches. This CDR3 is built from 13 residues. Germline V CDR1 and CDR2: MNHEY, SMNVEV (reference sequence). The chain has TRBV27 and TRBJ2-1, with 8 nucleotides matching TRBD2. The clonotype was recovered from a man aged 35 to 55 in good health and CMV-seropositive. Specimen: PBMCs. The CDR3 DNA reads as TGTGCCAGCCGGGGACTAGGGTACAATGAGCAGTTCTTC. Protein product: CASRGLGYNEQFF.